This record looks at one TCR beta chain sequence and its context. The data belong to a study of blood T cell repertoires in COVID-19. V shed 0 bases and J shed 8 bases, with 15 bases lying between them. The germline V gene has CDR1 SGHNT and CDR2 YYREEE (reference sequence). CDR3 length equals 15 residues. The repertoire was sequenced with immunoSEQ multiplex PCR; TCRdb's copy has only in-frame clones and lacks some. Among about 270,000 clones listed, 75% to 90% were seen once. This sequence originates from a woman under 30 who had recovered from COVID-19. The sequenced sample consisted of PBMCs or T cells enriched from blood (not recorded which). This chain joins TRBV5-4 and TRBJ2-1, with D possibly matching TRBD1 (5 bases). CDR3 region: CASSLGQGRFDEQFF. CDR3 DNA sequence: TGTGCCAGCAGCTTGGGGCAGGGTCGGTTCGATGAGCAGTTCTTC.